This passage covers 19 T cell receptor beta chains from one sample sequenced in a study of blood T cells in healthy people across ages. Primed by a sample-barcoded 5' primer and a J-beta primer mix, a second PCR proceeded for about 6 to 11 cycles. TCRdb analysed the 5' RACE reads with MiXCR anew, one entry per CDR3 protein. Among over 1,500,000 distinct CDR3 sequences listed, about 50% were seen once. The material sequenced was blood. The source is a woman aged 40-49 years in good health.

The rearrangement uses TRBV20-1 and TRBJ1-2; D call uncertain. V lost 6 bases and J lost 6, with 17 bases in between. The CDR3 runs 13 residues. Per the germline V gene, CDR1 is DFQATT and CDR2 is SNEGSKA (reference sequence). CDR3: CSAPFSAYDGYTF. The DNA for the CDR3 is TGCAGTGCCCCATTCTCGGCCTACGATGGCTACACCTTC.

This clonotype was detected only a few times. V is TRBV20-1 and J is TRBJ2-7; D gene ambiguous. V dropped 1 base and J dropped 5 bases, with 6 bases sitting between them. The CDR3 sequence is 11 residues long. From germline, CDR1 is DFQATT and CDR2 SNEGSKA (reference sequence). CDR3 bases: TGCAGTGCTAGAGCGGCGGACGAGCAGTACTTC. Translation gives CSARAADEQYF.

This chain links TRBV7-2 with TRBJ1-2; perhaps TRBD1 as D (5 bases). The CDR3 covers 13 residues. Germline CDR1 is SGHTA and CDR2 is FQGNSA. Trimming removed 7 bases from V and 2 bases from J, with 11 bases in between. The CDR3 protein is CASTQVSNYGYTF. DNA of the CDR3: TGTGCCAGCACACAGGTTTCGAACTATGGCTACACCTTC.

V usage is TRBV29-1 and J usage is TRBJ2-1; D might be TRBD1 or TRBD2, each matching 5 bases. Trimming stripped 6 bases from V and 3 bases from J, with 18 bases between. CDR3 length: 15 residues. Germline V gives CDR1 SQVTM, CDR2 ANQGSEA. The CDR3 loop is CSVPGAGDLYNEQFF. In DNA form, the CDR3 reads TGCAGCGTCCCTGGGGCTGGGGACCTCTACAATGAGCAGTTCTTC.

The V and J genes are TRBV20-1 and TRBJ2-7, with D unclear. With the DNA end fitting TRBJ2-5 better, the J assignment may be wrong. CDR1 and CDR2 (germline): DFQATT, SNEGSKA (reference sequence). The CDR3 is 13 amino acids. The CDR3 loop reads CSASLPPQETQYF. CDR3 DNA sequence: TGCAGTGCTAGTTTGCCTCCACAGGAGACCCAGTACTTC.

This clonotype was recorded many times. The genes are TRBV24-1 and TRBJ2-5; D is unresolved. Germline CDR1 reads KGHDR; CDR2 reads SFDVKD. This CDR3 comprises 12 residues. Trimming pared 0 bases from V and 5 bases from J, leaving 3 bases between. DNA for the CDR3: TGTGCCACCAGTGATTTGCGGGAGACCCAGTACTTC. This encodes CATSDLRETQYF.

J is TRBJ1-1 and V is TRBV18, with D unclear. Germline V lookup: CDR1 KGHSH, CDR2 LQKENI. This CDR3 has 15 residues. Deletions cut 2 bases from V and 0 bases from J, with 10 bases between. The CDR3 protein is CASSPEGYMNTEAFF. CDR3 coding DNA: TGTGCCAGCTCACCAGAAGGTTATATGAACACTGAAGCTTTCTTT.

The CDR3: CASRLSTGTQETQYF. In DNA form, the CDR3 reads TGTGCCAGCAGGCTAAGTACCGGGACACAAGAGACCCAGTACTTC. This chain joins TRBV7-9 and TRBJ2-5; D perhaps matches TRBD1 (6 bases). The CDR3 loop spans 15 amino acids. Deletions cut 6 bases from V and 2 bases from J, with 16 bases between. CDR1 is SEHNR and CDR2 is FQNEAQ in the germline V gene (reference sequence).

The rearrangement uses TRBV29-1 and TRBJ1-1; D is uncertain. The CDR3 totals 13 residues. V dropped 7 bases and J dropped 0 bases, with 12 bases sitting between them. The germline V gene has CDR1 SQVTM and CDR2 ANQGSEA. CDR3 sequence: CSGRLSVNTEAFF. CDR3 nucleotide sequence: TGCAGCGGCCGCCTCAGCGTGAACACTGAAGCTTTCTTT.

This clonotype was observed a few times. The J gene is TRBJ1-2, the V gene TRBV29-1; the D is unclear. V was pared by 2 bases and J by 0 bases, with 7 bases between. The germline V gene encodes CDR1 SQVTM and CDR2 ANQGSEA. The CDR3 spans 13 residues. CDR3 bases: TGCAGCGTTGAATCCTTGACTAACTATGGCTACACCTTC. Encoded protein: CSVESLTNYGYTF.

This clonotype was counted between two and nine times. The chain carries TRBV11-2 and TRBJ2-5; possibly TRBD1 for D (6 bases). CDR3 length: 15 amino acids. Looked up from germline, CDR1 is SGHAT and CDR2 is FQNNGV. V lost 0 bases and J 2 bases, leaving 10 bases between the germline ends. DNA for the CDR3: TGTGCCAGCAGCTTAGAACAGGGCGCGCAAGAGACCCAGTACTTC. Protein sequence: CASSLEQGAQETQYF.

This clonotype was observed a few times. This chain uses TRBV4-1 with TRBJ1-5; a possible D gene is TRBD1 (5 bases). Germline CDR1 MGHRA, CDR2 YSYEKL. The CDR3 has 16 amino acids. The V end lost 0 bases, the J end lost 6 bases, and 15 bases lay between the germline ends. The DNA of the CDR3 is TGCGCCAGCAGCCAAGAAGACGGGGGTTTTGGTCAGCCCCAGCATTTT. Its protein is CASSQEDGGFGQPQHF.

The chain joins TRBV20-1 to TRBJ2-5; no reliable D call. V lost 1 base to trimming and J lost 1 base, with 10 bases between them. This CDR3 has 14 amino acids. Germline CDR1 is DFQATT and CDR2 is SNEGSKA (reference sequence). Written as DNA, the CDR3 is TGCAGTGCTAGAGGACGGCAATTCCAAGAGACCCAGTACTTC. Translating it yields CSARGRQFQETQYF.

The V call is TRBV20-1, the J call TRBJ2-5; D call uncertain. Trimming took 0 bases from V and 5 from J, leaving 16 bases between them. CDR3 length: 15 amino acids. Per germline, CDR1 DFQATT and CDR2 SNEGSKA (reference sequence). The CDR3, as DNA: TGCAGTGCTAGAGATGGATCACGCCGTCTGGAGACCCAGTACTTC. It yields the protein CSARDGSRRLETQYF.

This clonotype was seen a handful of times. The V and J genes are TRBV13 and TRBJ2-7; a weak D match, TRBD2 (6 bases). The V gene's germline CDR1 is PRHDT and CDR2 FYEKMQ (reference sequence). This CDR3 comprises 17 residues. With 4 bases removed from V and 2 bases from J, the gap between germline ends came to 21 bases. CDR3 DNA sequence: TGTGCCAGCAGCTCCGTCGGGGCGGGGAATCGGGCCTACGAGCAGTACTTC. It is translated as CASSSVGAGNRAYEQYF.

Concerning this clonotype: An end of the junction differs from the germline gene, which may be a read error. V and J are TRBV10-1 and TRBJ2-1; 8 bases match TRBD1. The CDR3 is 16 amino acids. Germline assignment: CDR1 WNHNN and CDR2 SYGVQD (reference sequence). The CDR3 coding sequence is TGCGCCGGCAGTGAGGGGACAGGAGGGTATCGGAATGAGCAGTTCTTC. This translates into CAGSEGTGGYRNEQFF.

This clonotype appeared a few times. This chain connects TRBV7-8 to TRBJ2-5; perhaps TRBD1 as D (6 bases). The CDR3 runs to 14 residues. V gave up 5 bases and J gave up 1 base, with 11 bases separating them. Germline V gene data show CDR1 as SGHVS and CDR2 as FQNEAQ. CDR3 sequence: CASSQQGRQETQYF. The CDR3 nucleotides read TGTGCCAGCAGCCAACAGGGTCGCCAAGAGACCCAGTACTTC.

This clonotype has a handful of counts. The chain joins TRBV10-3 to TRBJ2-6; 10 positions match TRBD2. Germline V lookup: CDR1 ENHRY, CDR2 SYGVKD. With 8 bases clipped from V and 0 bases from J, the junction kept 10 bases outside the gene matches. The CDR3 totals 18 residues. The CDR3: CAILESLAGDSGANVLTF. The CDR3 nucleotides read TGTGCCATCCTGGAGAGTCTAGCGGGGGACTCTGGGGCCAACGTCCTGACTTTC.

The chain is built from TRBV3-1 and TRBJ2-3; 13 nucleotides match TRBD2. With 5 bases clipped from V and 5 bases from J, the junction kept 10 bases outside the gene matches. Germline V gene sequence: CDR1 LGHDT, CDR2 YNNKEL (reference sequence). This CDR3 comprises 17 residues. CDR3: CASSLRTSGGPQDTQYF. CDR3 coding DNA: TGTGCCAGCAGCTTACGGACTAGCGGGGGACCCCAAGATACGCAGTATTTT.